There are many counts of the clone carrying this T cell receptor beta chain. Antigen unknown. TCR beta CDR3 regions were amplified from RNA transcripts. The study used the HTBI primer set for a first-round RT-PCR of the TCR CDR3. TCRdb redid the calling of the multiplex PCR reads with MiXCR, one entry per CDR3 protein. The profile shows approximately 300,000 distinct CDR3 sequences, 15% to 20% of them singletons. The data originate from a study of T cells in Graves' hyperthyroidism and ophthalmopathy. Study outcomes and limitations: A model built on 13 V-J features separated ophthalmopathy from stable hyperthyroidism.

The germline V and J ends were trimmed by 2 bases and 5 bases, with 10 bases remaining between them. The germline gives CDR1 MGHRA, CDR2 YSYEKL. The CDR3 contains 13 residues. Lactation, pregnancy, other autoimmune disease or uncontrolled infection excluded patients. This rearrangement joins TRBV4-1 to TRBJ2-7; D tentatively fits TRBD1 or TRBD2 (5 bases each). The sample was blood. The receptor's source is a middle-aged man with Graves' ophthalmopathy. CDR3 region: CASSQPLGDEQYF. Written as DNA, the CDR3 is TGCGCCAGCAGCCAACCCCTGGGGGACGAGCAGTACTTC.